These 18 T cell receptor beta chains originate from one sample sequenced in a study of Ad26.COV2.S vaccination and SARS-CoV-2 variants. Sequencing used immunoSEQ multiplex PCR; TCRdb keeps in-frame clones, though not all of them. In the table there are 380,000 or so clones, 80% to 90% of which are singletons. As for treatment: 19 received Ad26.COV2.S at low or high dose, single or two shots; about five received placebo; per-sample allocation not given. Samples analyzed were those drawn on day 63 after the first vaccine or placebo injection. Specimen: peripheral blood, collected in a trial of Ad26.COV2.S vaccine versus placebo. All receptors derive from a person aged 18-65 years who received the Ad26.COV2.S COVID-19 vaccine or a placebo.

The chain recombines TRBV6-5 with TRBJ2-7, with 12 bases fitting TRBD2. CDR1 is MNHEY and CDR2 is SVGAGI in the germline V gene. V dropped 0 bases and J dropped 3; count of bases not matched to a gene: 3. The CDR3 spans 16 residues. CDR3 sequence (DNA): TGTGCCAGCAGTTACTCACTAGCGGGGGGCTTCTACGAGCAGTACTTC. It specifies CASSYSLAGGFYEQYF.

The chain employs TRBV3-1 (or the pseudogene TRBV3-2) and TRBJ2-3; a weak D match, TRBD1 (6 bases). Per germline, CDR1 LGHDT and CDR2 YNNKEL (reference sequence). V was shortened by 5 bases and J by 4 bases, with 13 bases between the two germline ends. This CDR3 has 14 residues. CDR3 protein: CASSTQGSSDTQYF. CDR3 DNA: TGTGCCAGCAGCACGCAGGGGAGTTCAGATACGCAGTATTTT.

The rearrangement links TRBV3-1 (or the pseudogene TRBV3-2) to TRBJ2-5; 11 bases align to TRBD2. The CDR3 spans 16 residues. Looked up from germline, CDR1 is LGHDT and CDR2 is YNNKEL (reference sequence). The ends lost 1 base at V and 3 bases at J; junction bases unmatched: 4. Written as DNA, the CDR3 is TGTGCCAGCAGCCAAGGAAGGGGACTAGCGGAAGAGACCCAGTACTTC. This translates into CASSQGRGLAEETQYF.

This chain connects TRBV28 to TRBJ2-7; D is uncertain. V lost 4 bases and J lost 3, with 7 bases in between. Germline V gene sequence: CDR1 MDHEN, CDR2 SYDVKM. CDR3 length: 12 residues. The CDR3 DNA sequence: TGTGCCAGCAGTTCGGATATCTACGAGCAGTACTTC. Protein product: CASSSDIYEQYF.

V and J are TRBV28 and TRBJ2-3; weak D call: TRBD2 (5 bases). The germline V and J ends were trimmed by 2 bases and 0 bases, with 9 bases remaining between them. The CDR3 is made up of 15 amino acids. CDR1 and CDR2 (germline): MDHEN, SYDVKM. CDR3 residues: CASSLGLASTDTQYF. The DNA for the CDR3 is TGTGCCAGCAGTTTAGGGCTAGCAAGCACAGATACGCAGTATTTT.

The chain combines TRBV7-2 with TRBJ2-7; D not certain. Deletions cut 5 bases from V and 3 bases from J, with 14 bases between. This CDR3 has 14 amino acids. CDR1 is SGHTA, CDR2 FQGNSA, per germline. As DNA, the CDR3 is TGTGCCAGCAGCCTAAGTGGTAGCATCTACGAGCAGTACTTC. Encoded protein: CASSLSGSIYEQYF.

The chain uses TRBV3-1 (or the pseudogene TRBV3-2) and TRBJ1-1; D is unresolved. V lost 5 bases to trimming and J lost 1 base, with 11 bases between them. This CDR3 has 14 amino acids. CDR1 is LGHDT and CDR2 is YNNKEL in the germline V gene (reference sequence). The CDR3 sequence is CASSSTGSNTEAFF. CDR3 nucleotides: TGTGCCAGCAGCTCAACCGGATCGAACACTGAAGCTTTCTTT.

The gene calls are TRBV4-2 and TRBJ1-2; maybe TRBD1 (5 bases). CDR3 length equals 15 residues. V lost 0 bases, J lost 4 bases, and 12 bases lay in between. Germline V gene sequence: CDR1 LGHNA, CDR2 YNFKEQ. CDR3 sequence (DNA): TGTGCCAGCAGCCAAGATGGGGCGGAGATCTATGGCTACACCTTC. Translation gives CASSQDGAEIYGYTF.

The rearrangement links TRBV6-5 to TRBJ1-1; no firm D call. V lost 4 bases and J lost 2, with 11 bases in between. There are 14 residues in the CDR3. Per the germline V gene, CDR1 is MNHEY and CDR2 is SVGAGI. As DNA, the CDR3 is TGTGCCAGCAGTTGGTCGGGCCAAAACACTGAAGCTTTCTTT. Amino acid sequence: CASSWSGQNTEAFF.

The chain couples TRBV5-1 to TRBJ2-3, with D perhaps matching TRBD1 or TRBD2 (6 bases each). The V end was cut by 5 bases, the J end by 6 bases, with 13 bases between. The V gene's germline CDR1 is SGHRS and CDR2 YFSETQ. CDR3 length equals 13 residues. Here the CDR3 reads CASRSGAGDTQYF. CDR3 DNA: TGCGCCAGCAGGTCGGGGGCTGGGGATACGCAGTATTTT.

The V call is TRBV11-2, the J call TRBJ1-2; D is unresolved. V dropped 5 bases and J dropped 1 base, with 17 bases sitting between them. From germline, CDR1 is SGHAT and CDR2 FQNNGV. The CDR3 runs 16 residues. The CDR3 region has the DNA TGTGCCAGCAGCGACCCAGAGTCCCGCTTTAACTATGGCTACACCTTC. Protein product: CASSDPESRFNYGYTF.

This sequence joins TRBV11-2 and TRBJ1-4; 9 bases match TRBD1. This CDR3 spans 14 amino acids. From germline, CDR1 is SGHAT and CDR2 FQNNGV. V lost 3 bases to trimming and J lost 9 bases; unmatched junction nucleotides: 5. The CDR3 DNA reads TGTGCCAGCAGCTTGGGACAGGGCAGCCAAAAACTGTTTTTT. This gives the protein CASSLGQGSQKLFF.

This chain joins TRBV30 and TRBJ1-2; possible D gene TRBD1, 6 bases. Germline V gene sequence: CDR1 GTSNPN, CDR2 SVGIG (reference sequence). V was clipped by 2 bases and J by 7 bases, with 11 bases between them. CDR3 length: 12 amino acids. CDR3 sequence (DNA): TGTGCCTGGAGTCCAGACAGGATTGGCTACACCTTC. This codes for CAWSPDRIGYTF.

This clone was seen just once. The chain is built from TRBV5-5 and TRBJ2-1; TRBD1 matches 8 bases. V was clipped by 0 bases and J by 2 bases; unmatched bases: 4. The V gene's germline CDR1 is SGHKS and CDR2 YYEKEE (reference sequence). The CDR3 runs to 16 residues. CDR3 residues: CASSLVWTGTYNEQFF. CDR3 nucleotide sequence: TGTGCCAGCAGCTTGGTTTGGACAGGGACCTACAATGAGCAGTTCTTC.

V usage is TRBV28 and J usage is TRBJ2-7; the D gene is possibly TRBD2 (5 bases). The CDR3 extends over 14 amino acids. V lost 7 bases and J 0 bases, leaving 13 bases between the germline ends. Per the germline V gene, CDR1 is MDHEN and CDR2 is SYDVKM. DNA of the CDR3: TGTGCCAGCATCCGGGGTGGGGACTCCTACGAGCAGTACTTC. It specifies CASIRGGDSYEQYF. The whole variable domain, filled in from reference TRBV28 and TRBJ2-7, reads DVKVTQSSRYLVKRTGEKVFLECVQDMDHENMFWYRQDPGLGLRLIYFSYDVKMKEKGDIPEGYSVSREKKERFSLILESASTNQTSMYLCASIRGGDSYEQYFGPGTRLTVT.

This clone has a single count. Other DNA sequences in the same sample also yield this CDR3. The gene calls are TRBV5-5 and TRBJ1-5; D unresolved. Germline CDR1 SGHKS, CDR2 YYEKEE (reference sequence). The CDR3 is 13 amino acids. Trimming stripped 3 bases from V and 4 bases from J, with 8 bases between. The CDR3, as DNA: TGTGCCAGCAGCTCGCTGGGGAATCAGCCCCAGCATTTT. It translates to CASSSLGNQPQHF.

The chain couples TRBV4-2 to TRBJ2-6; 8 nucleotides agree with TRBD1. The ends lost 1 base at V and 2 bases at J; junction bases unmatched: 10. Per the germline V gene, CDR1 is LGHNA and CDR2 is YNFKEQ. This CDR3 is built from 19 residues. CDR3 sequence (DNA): TGTGCCAGCAGCCAAGGCGAAGGCAGGGGGCTCCCTGGGGCCAACGTCCTGACTTTC. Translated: CASSQGEGRGLPGANVLTF.

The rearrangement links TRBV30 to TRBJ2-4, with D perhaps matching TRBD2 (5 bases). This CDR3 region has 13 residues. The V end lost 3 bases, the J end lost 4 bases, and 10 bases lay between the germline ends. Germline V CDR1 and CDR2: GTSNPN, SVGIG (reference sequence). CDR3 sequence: CAWSLEGKNIQYF. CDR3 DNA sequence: TGTGCCTGGAGCTTAGAGGGTAAAAACATTCAGTACTTC.